This T cell receptor (beta chain) was observed in a study of shared clonotypes between healthy human individuals. The naive CD8 fraction comprised CD45RO-negative cells positively selected for CCR7 and excluded terminally differentiated effector memory CD45RA+ cells. Method: immunoSEQ multiplex PCR; TCRdb's copy keeps in-frame clones and lacks some. The sample includes about 1,900,000 clones, 85% to 95% of them seen just once. The germline CDR1 and CDR2 sequences are SGHRS and YFSETQ. There are 15 residues in the CDR3. Between the trimmed V and J ends, which lost 5 bases and 2 bases, there was a span of 17 bases.

The V call is TRBV5-1, the J call TRBJ2-7; D uncertain. Sequencing was performed on naive CD8+ T cells sorted from blood. This sequence originates from a young man in good health. The CDR3 DNA follows: TGCGCCAGCAGGGCGGAAAGCACCCAAACCTACGAGCAGTACTTC. This sequence encodes CASRAESTQTYEQYF.